These 3 T cell receptor beta chains were all obtained from the same sample, sequenced in a study of technical replicates of blood from a few donors. The assay was immunoSEQ multiplex PCR, and TCRdb's table has in-frame clones only and misses some. Of just over 60,000 clones listed, about 90% are singletons. Sequenced sample: PBMCs. The origin of the receptors is a human donor in good health. Some clones in this sample may be carry-over from other donors' samples.

J is TRBJ2-5 and V is TRBV5-4, with TRBD1 matching over 7 bases. The CDR3 runs to 13 residues. J lost 6 bases, V lost 2 bases, and 4 bases had no gene match. Per the germline V gene, CDR1 is SGHNT and CDR2 is YYREEE (reference sequence). CDR3 sequence: CASSLQQGKTQYF. The DNA of the CDR3 is TGTGCCAGCAGCTTACAACAGGGGAAGACCCAGTACTTC. Drawing the rest from reference TRBV5-4 and TRBJ2-5, the complete variable domain is ETGVTQSPTHLIKTRGQQVTLRCSSQSGHNTVSWYQQALGQGPQFIFQYYREEENGRGNFPPRFSGLQFPNYSSELNVNALELDDSALYLCASSLQQGKTQYFGPGTRLLVL.

By frequency in the sample, this clone is medium-sized. The sample holds other DNA sequences that translate to the same CDR3. J is TRBJ2-1 and V is TRBV5-1, with TRBD2 matching over 11 bases. Trimming removed 3 bases from V and 4 bases from J; junction bases left unmatched: 0. Germline V lookup: CDR1 SGHRS, CDR2 YFSETQ. The CDR3 sequence is 14 residues long. The CDR3 nucleotides read TGCGCCAGCAGCTCTAGCGGGGGGTACAATGAGCAGTTCTTC. It specifies CASSSSGGYNEQFF.

This clone appeared a few times. The CDR3 sequence is CASSQDVSPGFSYEQYF. The CDR3 coding sequence is TGTGCCAGCAGCCAAGACGTCAGCCCAGGGTTCTCCTACGAGCAGTACTTC. J is TRBJ2-7 and V is TRBV14, with a possible D match to TRBD1 (5 bases). Trimming pared 0 bases from V and 0 bases from J, leaving 15 bases between. There are 17 residues in the CDR3. Germline lookup yields CDR1 SGHDN and CDR2 FVKESK. Using reference TRBV14 and TRBJ2-7 for the parts outside the CDR3, the full variable domain is EAGVTQFPSHSVIEKGQTVTLRCDPISGHDNLYWYRRVMGKEIKFLLHFVKESKQDESGMPNNRFLAERTGGTYSTLKVQPAELEDSGVYFCASSQDVSPGFSYEQYFGPGTRLTVT.